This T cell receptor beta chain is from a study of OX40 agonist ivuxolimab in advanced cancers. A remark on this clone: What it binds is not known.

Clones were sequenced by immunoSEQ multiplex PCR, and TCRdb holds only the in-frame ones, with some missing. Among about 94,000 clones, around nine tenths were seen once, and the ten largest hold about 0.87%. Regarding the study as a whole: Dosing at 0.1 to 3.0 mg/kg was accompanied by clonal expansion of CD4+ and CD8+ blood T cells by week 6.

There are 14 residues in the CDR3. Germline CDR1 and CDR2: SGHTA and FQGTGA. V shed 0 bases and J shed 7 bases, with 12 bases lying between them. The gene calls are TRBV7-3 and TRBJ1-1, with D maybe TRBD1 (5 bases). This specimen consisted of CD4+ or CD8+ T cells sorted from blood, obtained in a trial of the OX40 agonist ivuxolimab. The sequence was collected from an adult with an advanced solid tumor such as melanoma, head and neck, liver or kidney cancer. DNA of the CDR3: TGTGCCAGCAGCTTAACCAGGGAAGTTGGTGAAGCTTTCTTT. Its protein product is CASSLTREVGEAFF.